A selection of T cell receptor beta chains follows, all from one sample in a study of cytomegalovirus exposure and HLA in healthy donors. Clones were read by immunoSEQ multiplex PCR, and TCRdb kept only the in-frame ones, dropping some. The table has about 150,000 clones, about 95% seen once. The material sequenced was PBMCs. These receptors all stem from a man aged 18-30 years in good health and CMV-seropositive. The CDR3 runs from the conserved cysteine through the conserved F or W. D genes are given only for firm matches. Expanded clones get a size class; other rows say once, few or many, or leave the size out.

cdr3_length j_call d_call v_call clone_size cdr3_aa cdr3_nt
14 TRBJ1-4 NA TRBV5-5 few CASSPGAPMEKLFF TGTGCCAGCAGCCCCGGAGCGCCGATGGAAAAACTGTTTTTT
15 TRBJ2-2 TRBD2 TRBV30 NA CAWRGTSGYTGELFF TGTGCCTGGAGGGGGACTAGCGGCTACACCGGGGAGCTGTTTTTT
14 TRBJ2-3 NA TRBV15 NA CATSEGGPTDTQYF TGTGCCACCAGCGAGGGCGGGCCCACAGATACGCAGTATTTT
14 TRBJ2-7 NA TRBV6-6 NA CASRISGASYEQYF TGTGCCAGCAGAATCTCAGGGGCCTCCTACGAGCAGTACTTC
15 TRBJ2-7 TRBD2 TRBV9 NA CASSEGLAGTYEQYF TGTGCCAGCAGCGAGGGACTAGCGGGAACCTACGAGCAGTACTTC
15 TRBJ2-5 NA TRBV5-1 NA CASSLTLVIQETQYF TGCGCCAGCAGCTTAACACTAGTCATCCAAGAGACCCAGTACTTC
15 TRBJ2-7 NA TRBV19 NA CASSIGAGKVYEQYF TGTGCCAGTAGTATAGGGGCAGGGAAGGTGTACGAGCAGTACTTC
14 TRBJ1-2 TRBD1 TRBV5-6 NA CASSSGDSLYGYTF TGTGCCAGCAGCTCGGGGGACAGCCTCTATGGCTACACCTTC
12 TRBJ1-2 TRBD1 TRBV2 NA CASSSGGYGYTF TGTGCCAGCAGTTCAGGGGGCTATGGCTACACCTTC
16 TRBJ2-3 TRBD2 TRBV28 NA CASSQASGGGRDTQYF TGTGCCAGCAGTCAGGCTAGCGGGGGGGGCCGGGATACGCAGTATTTT
14 TRBJ1-1 NA TRBV15 NA CATSRDLPNTEAFF TGTGCCACCAGCAGAGATCTCCCCAACACTGAAGCTTTCTTT
17 TRBJ1-1 TRBD1 TRBV18 NA CASSPLGQGGMNTEAFF TGTGCCAGCTCACCACTGGGTCAGGGGGGAATGAACACTGAAGCTTTCTTT
16 TRBJ2-1 NA TRBV7-9 NA CASSLALAGTYNEQFF TGTGCCAGCAGCTTAGCGTTGGCGGGAACTTACAATGAGCAGTTCTTC
14 TRBJ2-1 NA TRBV25-1 NA CASSPPGSYNEQFF TGTGCCAGCAGTCCCCCGGGATCCTACAATGAGCAGTTCTTC
16 TRBJ2-7 TRBD2 TRBV10-1 NA CASSESGSGSGYEQYF TGCGCCAGCAGTGAGTCCGGTAGCGGGAGCGGCTACGAGCAGTACTTC
13 TRBJ1-1 NA TRBV27 NA CASRPTGFNEAFF TGTGCCAGCAGGCCCACAGGCTTCAATGAAGCTTTCTTT
14 TRBJ1-3 NA TRBV28 NA CASSYDSSGNTIYF TGTGCCAGCAGCTATGACAGCTCTGGAAACACCATATATTTT
12 TRBJ1-1 NA TRBV6-1 NA CASSTAAIEAFF TGTGCCAGCAGCACCGCCGCGATTGAAGCTTTCTTT